The count of the clone carrying this T cell receptor beta chain is one. What it binds is not known. Sequenced by immunoSEQ multiplex PCR; TCRdb stores in-frame clones only, minus some. The table includes 90,000 to 120,000 clones, more than 70% detected once. This CDR3 is 15 amino acids long. From germline, CDR1 is MDHEN and CDR2 SYDVKM. V dropped 3 bases and J dropped 3 bases, with 15 bases sitting between them. This entry is derived from a study of T cell responses to AZD1222 COVID-19 vaccine. Study-wide findings and caveats: Clonal diversity may have been underestimated, and the donors were mostly white British, with more females than males. Rises in breadth and depth of Spike-specific TCRs came after two AZD1222 doses. Among those given AZD1222, only 5 to 7 were seropositive at baseline.

The receptor was isolated from an adult in good health. Material: peripheral blood, obtained on day 0 of AZD1222 vaccination. The V gene is TRBV28, the J gene TRBJ2-7; D is perhaps TRBD2 (7 bases). For the CDR3, the DNA is TGTGCCAGCAGTTTTGGGGGGGCCACAGGCTACGAGCAGTACTTC. It codes for CASSFGGATGYEQYF.